The 6 T cell receptor beta chains in this list originate from one sample, sequenced in a study of regulatory T cells in long-lasting Graves disease (dated by TCRdb to about 2021). What the time point label conveys for this sample: newly diagnosed GD, antithyroid drugs for less than 3 months. RNA was extracted from PBMCs in TRIzol for both TCR sequencing and RNA sequencing. Receptor amplification or capture employed multiplex PCR. Instrument on record: Illumina HiSeq 4000. CDR3 regions were amplified by Arm-PCR with iRepertoire HTBI primers to construct TCR beta libraries. TCRdb itself trimmed the public reads at Q25 with fastp, ran MiXCR and retained productive beta chains. Rows are combined by CDR3 protein, so each entry shows the most common genes and DNA. This sample holds about 430,000 distinct CDR3 sequences; roughly 15% were observed only once. Jointly, the top ten make up over 7.5% of the sample.

These data also formed part of another study, on T cells in Graves' hyperthyroidism and ophthalmopathy.

The material was peripheral blood mononuclear cells (PBMCs), obtained at new diagnosis, from a patient treated with antithyroid drugs. These receptors were obtained from a woman aged 35 to 49 with Graves disease. Donor details come from another sample of the same person, matched by shared clones.

This clonotype came up a few times. The rearrangement links TRBV7-9 to TRBJ2-1, with 7 positions matching TRBD1. Germline CDR1 and CDR2: SEHNR and FQNEAQ (reference sequence). This CDR3 region has 15 residues. Trimming at V came to 3 bases and at J to 8 bases, leaving 10 bases not matched to a gene. CDR3 in DNA: TGTGCCAGCAGCTTGAGAGGGGGCTGGGCCGATGAGCAGTTCTTC. It is translated as CASSLRGGWADEQFF.

This clonotype showed up many times. J is TRBJ2-7 and V is TRBV12-3 or TRBV12-4, with 9 nucleotides matching TRBD2. The CDR3 has 17 amino acids. Germline trimming cut 1 base from V and 3 bases from J; bases unmatched to any gene: 10. In nucleotides, the CDR3 is TGTGCCAGCAGTTTAGTGACGGTAGCGGGGGCCGACTACGAGCAGTACTTC. It is translated as CASSLVTVAGADYEQYF.

The chain has TRBV14 and TRBJ1-6, with D tentatively TRBD1 (5 bases). The germline V and J ends were trimmed by 3 bases and 8 bases, with 11 bases remaining between them. The germline V gene encodes CDR1 SGHDN and CDR2 FVKESK. This CDR3 has 14 residues. The CDR3 sequence is CASSQKLGDSPLHF. The CDR3, as DNA: TGTGCCAGCAGCCAGAAACTAGGGGATTCACCCCTCCACTTT.

The chain is built from TRBV20-1 and TRBJ2-1; 10 bases align to TRBD2. This CDR3 comprises 15 residues. From germline, CDR1 is DFQATT and CDR2 SNEGSKA (reference sequence). With 6 bases clipped from V and 7 bases from J, the junction kept 12 bases outside the gene matches. CDR3 sequence (DNA): TGCAGTGCGCCGGGAGCGGGAGGGCCGGGGAATGAGCAGTTCTTC. Its translation is CSAPGAGGPGNEQFF.

In its sample, this clonotype was seen many times. A junction end diverges from the germline sequence, so it may reflect a read error. V gene TRBV28 combines with J gene TRBJ2-7, with a tentative D call TRBD2 (6 bases). The CDR3 sequence is 13 residues long. Germline CDR1 is MDHEN and CDR2 is SYDVKM. CDR3 sequence: CASSLSAGQAHNF. For the CDR3, the DNA is TGTGCCAGCAGTTTAAGCGCGGGGCAGGCACATAACTTC.

This clonotype appeared a few times. This rearrangement joins TRBV6-5 to TRBJ1-5, with 8 bases that match TRBD1. V trimming: 3 bases; J trimming: 5 bases; junction bases outside the gene matches: 6. Germline V gives CDR1 MNHEY, CDR2 SVGAGI. This CDR3 is built from 15 residues. DNA for the CDR3: TGTGCCAGCAGTTATGAACAGGGGGTCGATCAGCCCCAGCATTTT. It codes for CASSYEQGVDQPQHF.